This T cell receptor (beta chain) was captured in a study of CD8+CD57+ T cells in acquired aplastic anemia. Study details: Sorted CD4+ and CD8+ cells yielded around 3.3 ug of DNA on average.

Sequenced patients had shown CD8+CD57+ cell expansion by flow cytometry. The germline V and J ends were trimmed by 6 bases and 1 base, with 12 bases remaining between them. There are 13 residues in the CDR3. Germline CDR1 and CDR2: DFQATT and SNEGSKA (reference sequence). The use of genomic DNA as template underpinned the TCR beta VDJ and CDR3 profiling. TCRdb independently ran MiXCR on the reads; one entry per CDR3 protein. The sample includes some 140,000 distinct CDR3 sequences, approximately 52% of them seen just once. The chain combines TRBV20-1 with TRBJ2-5, with D possibly TRBD1 on 7 matching bases. Sample: sorted CD4+, CD8+, or CD8+CD57+ T cells (not recorded which) from PBMCs. This clonotype was sampled from a human donor with aplastic anemia. DNA for the CDR3: TGCAGTGCAGGCGGGGACAGCCAAGAGACCCAGTACTTC. Translated, it gives CSAGGDSQETQYF.